This T cell receptor (beta chain) was captured in a study of T cell clonality in common variable immunodeficiency. General study results and limits: In common variable immunodeficiency, TCR beta chains reportedly carried fewer deletions and N-nucleotide insertions. Links between repertoire features and CVID complications were heterogeneity-limited.

Germline V gives CDR1 SSHAT, CDR2 FNYEAQ (reference sequence). Trimming stripped 1 base from V and 6 bases from J, with 9 bases between. This CDR3 has 13 residues. Replacement immunoglobulin had been given to every CVID subject for at least one year. This clone has just a few counts. What it recognizes is unknown. The missing CDR3 end, 3 residues past where the read stops, is filled in from the germline J gene. The data were produced by immunoSEQ multiplex PCR, yet TCRdb's version contains in-frame clones alone and is incomplete. The sample was found to contain 25,000 to 30,000 clones, and every one recurs.

Specimen: peripheral blood mononuclear cells. The TCR was taken from a human donor with common variable immunodeficiency. This chain links TRBV7-7 with TRBJ2-5; D gene uncertain. The covered CDR3 bases are TGTGCCAGCAGCTTAGATCCAGGCAAGACC. Its protein product is CASSLDPGKT. The complete CDR3 sequence is CASSLDPGKTQYF.